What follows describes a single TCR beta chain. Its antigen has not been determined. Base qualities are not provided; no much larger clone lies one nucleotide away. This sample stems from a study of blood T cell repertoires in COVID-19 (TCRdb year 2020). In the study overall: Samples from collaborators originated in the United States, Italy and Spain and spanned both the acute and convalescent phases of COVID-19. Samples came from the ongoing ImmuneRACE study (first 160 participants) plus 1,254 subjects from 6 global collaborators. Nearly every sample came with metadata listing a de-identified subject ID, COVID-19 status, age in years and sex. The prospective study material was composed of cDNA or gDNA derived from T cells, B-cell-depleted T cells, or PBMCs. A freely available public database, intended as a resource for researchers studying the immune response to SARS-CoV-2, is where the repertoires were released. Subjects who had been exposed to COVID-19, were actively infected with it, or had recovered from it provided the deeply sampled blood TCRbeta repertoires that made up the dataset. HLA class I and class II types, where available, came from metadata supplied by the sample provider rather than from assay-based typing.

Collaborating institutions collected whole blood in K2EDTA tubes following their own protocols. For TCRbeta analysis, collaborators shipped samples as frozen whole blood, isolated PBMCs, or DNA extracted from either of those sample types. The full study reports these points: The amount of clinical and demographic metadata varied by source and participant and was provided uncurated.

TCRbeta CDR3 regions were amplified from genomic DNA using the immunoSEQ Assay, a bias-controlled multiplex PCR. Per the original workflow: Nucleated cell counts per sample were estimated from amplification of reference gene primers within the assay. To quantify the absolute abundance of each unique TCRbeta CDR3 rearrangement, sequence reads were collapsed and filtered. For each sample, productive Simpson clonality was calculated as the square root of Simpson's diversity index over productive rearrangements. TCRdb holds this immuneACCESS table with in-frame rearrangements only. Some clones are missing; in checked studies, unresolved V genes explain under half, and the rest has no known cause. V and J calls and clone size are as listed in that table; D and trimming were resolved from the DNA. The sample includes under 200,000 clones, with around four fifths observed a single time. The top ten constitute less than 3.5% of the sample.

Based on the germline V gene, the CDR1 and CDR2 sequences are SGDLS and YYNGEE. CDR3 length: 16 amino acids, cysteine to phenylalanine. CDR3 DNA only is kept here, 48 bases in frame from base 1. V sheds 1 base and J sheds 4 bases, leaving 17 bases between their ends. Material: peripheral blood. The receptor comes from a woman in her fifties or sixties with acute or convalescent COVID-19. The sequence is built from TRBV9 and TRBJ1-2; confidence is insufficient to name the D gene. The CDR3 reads CASSVKRHQPLYGYTF. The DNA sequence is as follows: TGTGCCAGCAGCGTAAAGAGACACCAACCCCTCTATGGCTACACCTTC.